This T cell receptor (beta chain) was profiled in a study of shared clonotypes between healthy human individuals. Study-level findings and limits: Measured sharing among donors was expected to vary with sequencing depth. Memory subsets generally showed smaller estimated richness than naive subsets did. The sole specimen, blood, was sampled, and tissue repertoires likely differ.

Trimming removed 5 bases from V and 5 bases from J; junction bases left unmatched: 5. The CDR3 extends over 13 amino acids. Germline values: CDR1 MNHEY, CDR2 SMNVEV (reference sequence). Libraries were prepared by immunoSEQ multiplex PCR; TCRdb keeps only in-frame clonotypes and omits some of them. The sample includes more than 2 million clones, almost 96% of them seen just once. Comment on this clone: Its antigen is not known.

The TCR comes from a man aged 18 to 29 in good health. The chain couples TRBV27 to TRBJ1-2; 7 positions agree with TRBD1. Sequenced sample: naive CD4+ T cells sorted from blood. As to subset: CD45RA+ positively selected. In DNA, the CDR3 is TGTGCCAGCAGTAAACAGGGGCTGTATGGCTACACCTTC. This encodes CASSKQGLYGYTF.